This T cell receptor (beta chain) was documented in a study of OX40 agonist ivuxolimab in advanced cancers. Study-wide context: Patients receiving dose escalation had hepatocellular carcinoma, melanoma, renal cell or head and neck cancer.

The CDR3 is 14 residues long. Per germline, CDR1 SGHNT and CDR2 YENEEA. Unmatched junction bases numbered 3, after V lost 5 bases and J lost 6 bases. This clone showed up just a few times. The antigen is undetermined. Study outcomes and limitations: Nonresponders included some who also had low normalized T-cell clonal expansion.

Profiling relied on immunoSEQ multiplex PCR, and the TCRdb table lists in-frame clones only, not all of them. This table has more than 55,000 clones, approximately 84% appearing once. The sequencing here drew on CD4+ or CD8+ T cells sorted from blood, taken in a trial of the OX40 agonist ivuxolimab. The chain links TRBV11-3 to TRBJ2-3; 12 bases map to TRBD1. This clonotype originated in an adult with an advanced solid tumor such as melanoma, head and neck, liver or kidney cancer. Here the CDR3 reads CASSPGQGADTQYF. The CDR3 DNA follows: TGTGCCAGCAGCCCGGGACAGGGGGCGGATACGCAGTATTTT.